The text below deals with one TCR beta chain. Its specific antigen is unknown. One base away there is no much larger clone; base qualities are not given. Receptor libraries were prepared by the immunoSEQ multiplex PCR assay. TCRdb limited this immuneACCESS table to in-frame rearrangements with V and J called. A share of clones is missing; checked studies link under half to unresolved V genes, and the rest is unexplained. The sample includes some 700,000 clones, with 80% to 90% observed a single time. Together, the top ten hold about 0.011% of the sample. This sample is drawn from a study of shared T cell receptors in the human thymus (dated by TCRdb to the early 2020s). About the full investigation: The study examined how self-reactive, shared T-cell receptor alpha chains are generated in the human thymus.

CDR1 and CDR2, per the germline V gene, are SGHTA and FQGTGA. The CDR3 runs 16 amino acids, cysteine and phenylalanine included. CDR3 DNA is the only sequence kept; it has 48 bases, read in frame from the first base. Trimming at the junction amounts to 5 bases on V and 2 bases on J, and the germline ends lie 16 bases apart. The data also belong to a second study, concerning human thymus T cells. That second publication adds: In Finland, the donors were immunologically healthy infants who were having open corrective cardiac surgery for congenital heart defects. Thymus tissue was obtained as surgical resects removed during corrective cardiac surgery. Biased V and J gene segment usage appeared to be present in both thymic and peripheral blood repertoires. Highly overlapping thymic TCR repertoires among unrelated individuals were reported in the related research. TCR alpha and beta repertoires from roughly 8 infant thymus samples and four related peripheral blood samples were characterized in the study. Donor ages ranged from about 6 to 250 days, and the cohort comprised about six male and two female infants. Thymocytes were mechanically released from the tissue and were stored as pellets of 10-30 million cells at -70 degrees C. Genomic DNA was extracted from frozen cell pellets with a QIAsymphony instrument. The immunoSEQ multiplex PCR assay was used to amplify the TCRB and TCRAD loci from a standardized amount of quality-controlled genomic DNA. Amplicons spanned the V(D)J region at a length sufficient to cover the CDR3 and identify V and J genes. The amplicons were sequenced on an Illumina platform via the commercial immunoSEQ service. Primer bias and sequencing errors were corrected as previously described, and TCRAD and TCRB definitions were based on the IMGT database. Analysis of the repertoires was done with immunoSEQ Analyzer 3.0 and VDJTools and included basic statistics, V/J segment usage, diversity estimates, rarefaction and pairwise overlap. Diversity was estimated using the Chao1, ChaoE, Efron-Thisted, Shannon and inverse Simpson indices, and was also estimated on datasets down-sampled to the size of the smallest sample. For repertoire overlap, CDR3 nucleotide sequence, V gene and J gene had to match strictly, and clustering was done by Jaccard-based multidimensional scaling. On average, thymus samples yielded 750,000 to 1,000,000 unique TCRB clonotypes, whereas blood samples yielded around 88,000.

This clonotype was obtained from a girl less than two years old with a congenital heart defect. Donor details come from another sample of the same person, matched by shared clones. The chain is made from TRBV7-3 and TRBJ1-3; there is no confident call for the D gene. Sequencing was done on a sample of thymocytes. The CDR3 reads as follows: CASSPLGGEPGNTIYF. The nucleotide sequence is TGTGCCAGCAGCCCCCTTGGCGGGGAACCTGGAAACACCATATATTTT.